These 18 T cell receptor beta chains came from one sample sequenced in a study of cytomegalovirus exposure and HLA in healthy donors. PCR amplification relied on 60 Vbeta primers (plus 13 Jbeta primers). Sequenced by immunoSEQ multiplex PCR; TCRdb stores in-frame clones only, minus some. The sample has roughly 120,000 clones; around 77% are singletons. Input material: PBMCs. The origin of the receptors is a human donor in good health.

V and J are TRBV29-1 and TRBJ1-2; weak D call: TRBD1 (5 bases). The germline V gene encodes CDR1 SQVTM and CDR2 ANQGSEA. The CDR3 consists of 16 residues. V shed 6 bases and J shed 1 base, with 21 bases lying between them. DNA of the CDR3: TGCAGCGTAGGTACGGGACTCTCCGTAGGTAACTATGGCTACACCTTC. Translated, it gives CSVGTGLSVGNYGYTF.

This chain links TRBV13 with TRBJ2-5, with 12 bases fitting TRBD2. Per the germline V gene, CDR1 is PRHDT and CDR2 is FYEKMQ (reference sequence). The length of the CDR3 is 17 residues. Germline trimming cut 5 bases from V and 4 bases from J; bases unmatched to any gene: 11. The CDR3 region is CASSSTPSGRARETQYF. The CDR3 DNA follows: TGTGCCAGCAGCAGTACCCCTAGCGGGAGGGCCAGAGAGACCCAGTACTTC.

J is TRBJ2-1 and V is TRBV5-1, with TRBD1 identical over 9 bases. This CDR3 is 17 amino acids long. With V trimmed by 2 bases and J by 7 bases, 13 bases remained unmatched. Germline V gene lookup returns CDR1 SGHRS and CDR2 YFSETQ. The CDR3 DNA sequence: TGCGCCAGCAGCTTCAGATCCGGGACAGGGTTGAGGAATGAGCAGTTCTTC. Translating it yields CASSFRSGTGLRNEQFF.

CDR3 sequence: CASSSWDRVGNQPQHF. The DNA for the CDR3 is TGTGCCAGTAGTTCCTGGGACAGGGTGGGCAATCAGCCCCAGCATTTT. The chain recombines TRBV19 with TRBJ1-5, with TRBD1 matching 9 bases. The CDR3 consists of 16 residues. Germline CDR1 and CDR2: LNHDA and SQIVND (reference sequence). The V gene end was trimmed by 5 bases and the J gene end by 2 bases; junction bases not matched to a gene: 7. Full variable domain (remainder filled in from reference TRBV19 and TRBJ1-5): DGGITQSPKYLFRKEGQNVTLSCEQNLNHDAMYWYRQDPGQGLRLIYYSQIVNDFQKGDIAEGYSVSREKKESFPLTVTSAQKNPTAFYLCASSSWDRVGNQPQHFGDGTRLSIL.

This clone was recorded only once. This chain joins TRBV7-2 and TRBJ2-5; D possibly corresponds to TRBD1 (6 bases). The CDR3 is 16 residues long. CDR1 is SGHTA, CDR2 FQGNSA, per germline. V dropped 5 bases and J dropped 3 bases, with 19 bases sitting between them. In DNA, the CDR3 is TGTGCCAGCAGCCCTCAGACATATACAGGGAAAGAGACCCAGTACTTC. As protein: CASSPQTYTGKETQYF.

The gene calls are TRBV4-2 and TRBJ1-5; 10 nucleotides match TRBD1. V lost 4 bases, J lost 6 bases, and 6 bases stayed unmatched. Germline V lookup: CDR1 LGHNA, CDR2 YNFKEQ. The CDR3 consists of 15 residues. CDR3 in amino acids: CASSPGTGDVQPQHF. DNA for the CDR3: TGTGCCAGCAGCCCGGGGACAGGGGACGTTCAGCCCCAGCATTTT.

The chain is built from TRBV6-5 and TRBJ1-5; TRBD1 agrees at 7 bases. Looked up from germline, CDR1 is MNHEY and CDR2 is SVGAGI. CDR3 length: 15 amino acids. V was pared by 6 bases and J by 2 bases, with 7 bases of the junction left unmatched. CDR3 protein: CASRERGPGNQPQHF. DNA of the CDR3: TGTGCCAGCAGGGAGAGGGGGCCTGGCAATCAGCCCCAGCATTTT.

This chain connects TRBV19 to TRBJ2-5; TRBD1 matches 8 bases. Germline CDR1 is LNHDA and CDR2 is SQIVND (reference sequence). The CDR3 consists of 13 residues. V lost 6 bases and J lost 4; bases outside the gene matches: 4. The CDR3 nucleotides are TGTGCCAGTAGGGACAGGGCGGCAGAGACCCAGTACTTC. It specifies CASRDRAAETQYF.

The genes are TRBV7-9 and TRBJ1-2; D not resolved. Per germline, CDR1 SEHNR and CDR2 FQNEAQ (reference sequence). The CDR3 contains 13 residues. V was shortened by 5 bases and J by 0 bases, with 7 bases between the two germline ends. CDR3 protein: CASSAAANYGYTF. Here the CDR3 DNA reads TGTGCCAGCAGCGCCGCAGCTAACTATGGCTACACCTTC.

This rearrangement joins TRBV28 to TRBJ2-1; the match to TRBD2 covers 14 bases. Trimming cost V 6 bases and J 4 bases; bases outside gene matches: 5. Germline V gene sequence: CDR1 MDHEN, CDR2 SYDVKM. The CDR3 sequence is 16 residues long. This CDR3 is CASSKRTSGGYNEQFF. In DNA, the CDR3 is TGTGCCAGCAGCAAACGGACTAGCGGGGGGTACAATGAGCAGTTCTTC.

The chain employs TRBV6-1 and TRBJ2-7; D is uncertain. Per germline, CDR1 MNHNS and CDR2 SASEGT. Trimming stripped 0 bases from V and 3 bases from J, with 9 bases between. This CDR3 is 14 amino acids long. This CDR3 is CASSEARGFYEQYF. DNA for the CDR3: TGTGCCAGCAGTGAAGCGCGAGGTTTCTACGAGCAGTACTTC.

This rearrangement joins TRBV7-2 to TRBJ2-3; possible D gene TRBD2, 5 bases. V was clipped by 1 base and J by 0 bases, with 14 bases between them. Germline lookup yields CDR1 SGHTA and CDR2 FQGNSA. CDR3 size: 17 residues. CDR3 DNA sequence: TGTGCCAGCAGCTTAGTAGGGAAAACTAGGAGCACAGATACGCAGTATTTT. This sequence encodes CASSLVGKTRSTDTQYF.

This chain joins TRBV6-6 and TRBJ2-7; 7 nucleotides agree with TRBD1. J gave up 2 bases and V 6 bases, and 7 bases lay outside the gene matches. CDR1 MNHNY and CDR2 SVGAGI come from the germline V gene (reference sequence). The CDR3 runs to 14 residues. Here the CDR3 DNA reads TGTGCCAGCAGGGGACCGGGACAGACCTACGAGCAGTACTTC. This gives the protein CASRGPGQTYEQYF.

The chain joins TRBV15 to TRBJ1-4; D gene unclear. The CDR3 has 14 amino acids. Trimming took 1 base from V and 8 from J, leaving 11 bases between them. Germline assignment: CDR1 LNHNV and CDR2 YYDKDF (reference sequence). The CDR3, as DNA: TGTGCCACCAGCAGAGCAGGCACTTCGGAAAAACTGTTTTTT. Encoded protein: CATSRAGTSEKLFF.

The chain employs TRBV6-1 and TRBJ2-1, with 7 bases aligning to TRBD2. Germline loops: CDR1 MNHNS, CDR2 SASEGT. This CDR3 has 13 amino acids. The V and J ends lost 8 bases and 9 bases, in that order; junction bases with no gene match: 10. The CDR3 reads CASGGEPSSEQFF. CDR3 nucleotide sequence: TGTGCCAGCGGGGGGGAACCATCGAGTGAGCAGTTCTTC.

The chain has TRBV6-5 and TRBJ2-5, with 10 bases fitting TRBD2. The DNA end lines up better with TRBJ2-7; the J call may be wrong. Germline CDR1 is MNHEY and CDR2 is SVGAGI. The CDR3 totals 14 residues. The CDR3 here is CASSWTSGSYEQYF. In nucleotides, the CDR3 is TGTGCCAGCAGTTGGACTAGCGGATCCTACGAGCAGTACTTC.

The chain carries TRBV7-6 and TRBJ2-7, with 7 bases matching TRBD1. Per germline, CDR1 SGHVS and CDR2 FNYEAQ. The CDR3 covers 12 residues. J lost 7 bases, V lost 1 base, and 1 base had no gene match. CDR3 DNA: TGTGCCAGCAGCTTAGTACAGGGGGAGCAGTACTTC. Residues: CASSLVQGEQYF.

This clone was recorded a few times. The chain is built from TRBV11-2 and TRBJ2-4; 15 bases map to TRBD2. From germline, CDR1 is SGHAT and CDR2 FQNNGV. V lost 8 bases, J lost 15 bases, and 17 bases stayed unmatched. The CDR3 extends over 16 amino acids. Here the CDR3 reads CASRGWTSGRAEASYF. The DNA of the CDR3 is TGTGCCAGCCGCGGATGGACTAGCGGGAGGGCCGAGGCGTCGTACTTC. The whole variable domain, filled in from reference TRBV11-2 and TRBJ2-4, reads EAGVAQSPRYKIIEKRQSVAFWCNPISGHATLYWYQQILGQGPKLLIQFQNNGVVDDSQLPKDRFSAERLKGVDSTLKIQPAKLEDSAVYLCASRGWTSGRAEASYFGAGTRLSVL.